A single sample is the source of the 8 T cell receptor beta chains below, sequenced in a study of blood T cell repertoires in COVID-19. The data were produced by immunoSEQ multiplex PCR, yet TCRdb's version contains in-frame clones alone and is incomplete. The data contain some 250,000 clones, roughly 93% of them singletons. The sequencing sample was made of PBMCs or T cells enriched from blood (not recorded which). The receptors stem from a woman in her thirties or forties with acute COVID-19.

The rearrangement joins TRBV5-4 to TRBJ1-1; a weak D match, TRBD1 (5 bases). V was shortened by 3 bases and J by 7 bases, with 16 bases between the two germline ends. The germline CDR1 and CDR2 sequences are SGHNT and YYREEE (reference sequence). The CDR3 loop spans 14 amino acids. In DNA form, the CDR3 reads TGTGCCAGCAGCTCGGCGGGGGAATTGAGTGAAGCTTTCTTT. Translated: CASSSAGELSEAFF.

The chain recombines TRBV28 with TRBJ1-1; maybe TRBD1 (5 bases). Trimming took off 4 bases at V and 1 base at J, with 10 bases between the two ends. Germline V gene lookup returns CDR1 MDHEN and CDR2 SYDVKM. There are 14 residues in the CDR3. CDR3 sequence: CASSSPGGNTEAFF. DNA of the CDR3: TGTGCCAGCAGTTCCCCCGGGGGGAACACTGAAGCTTTCTTT.

This chain joins TRBV6-5 and TRBJ1-5, with 7 bases that match TRBD1. Germline V gives CDR1 MNHEY, CDR2 SVGAGI. Unmatched junction bases numbered 7, after V lost 4 bases and J lost 4 bases. The CDR3 totals 15 residues. The CDR3 DNA follows: TGTGCCAGCAGTTCGGGACAGAACTGGAATCAGCCCCAGCATTTT. Protein: CASSSGQNWNQPQHF.

This clone has a single count. V gene TRBV4-2 combines with J gene TRBJ2-7; 10 bases align to TRBD1. The ends lost 3 bases at V and 4 bases at J; junction bases unmatched: 6. CDR1 LGHNA and CDR2 YNFKEQ come from the germline V gene. CDR3 length: 15 amino acids. This CDR3 reads CASSQYQDRGYEQYF. As DNA, the CDR3 is TGTGCCAGCAGCCAGTACCAGGACAGGGGGTACGAGCAGTACTTC.

The J gene is TRBJ2-7, the V gene TRBV7-8; 8 bases line up with TRBD2. Germline CDR1 reads SGHVS; CDR2 reads FQNEAQ. The CDR3 has 15 residues. V lost 0 bases, J lost 4 bases, and 5 bases stayed unmatched. CDR3 protein: CASSLALAVPYEQYF. CDR3 DNA sequence: TGTGCCAGCAGCTTAGCACTAGCGGTTCCTTACGAGCAGTACTTC.

The chain is built from TRBV29-1 and TRBJ2-5; 8 bases map to TRBD1. The CDR3 has 15 amino acids. V lost 1 base to trimming and J lost 3 bases; unmatched junction nucleotides: 7. Germline V lookup: CDR1 SQVTM, CDR2 ANQGSEA. CDR3 DNA: TGCAGCGTTGAAGTTCCCAGGGGGCTGGAAGAGACCCAGTACTTC. Translation gives CSVEVPRGLEETQYF.

This chain joins TRBV28 and TRBJ1-2; D is perhaps TRBD1 (6 bases). Germline-derived CDR1 and CDR2 are MDHEN and SYDVKM. The CDR3 contains 14 residues. The V end was cut by 2 bases, the J end by 8 bases, with 15 bases between. In DNA, the CDR3 is TGTGCCAGCAGTTTAGGACAGCCTTCGAGGGGCTACACCTTC. This encodes CASSLGQPSRGYTF.

The chain couples TRBV7-2 to TRBJ1-5, with a tentative D call TRBD1 (5 bases). Trimming stripped 2 bases from V and 3 bases from J, with 14 bases between. Germline V gives CDR1 SGHTA, CDR2 FQGNSA. The CDR3 contains 16 residues. The DNA of the CDR3 is TGTGCCAGCAGCTTAAAGCCAGGAGGGGCCAATCAGCCCCAGCATTTT. This sequence encodes CASSLKPGGANQPQHF.